The entry below gives a single T cell receptor (beta chain) sequence along with its context. The CDR3 has 14 residues. V lost 1 base, J lost 6 bases, and 12 bases lay in between. Germline V gene lookup returns CDR1 KGHSH and CDR2 LQKENI. This entry comes from a study of blood T cell repertoires in COVID-19. Overall study: Samples taken during acute and convalescent COVID-19 were collected in the United States, Italy and Spain. PBMCs, B-cell-depleted T cells, or T cells provided the cDNA or gDNA that made up the material.

Under the authors' procedure: Amplification of reference gene primers provided the estimated nucleated cell counts. The method was immunoSEQ multiplex PCR; TCRdb's version includes in-frame clones alone and lacks a portion of them. D and trimming come from the DNA, and the V and J calls and clone size come from that table. The sample consists of 85,000 to 120,000 clones, approximately 78% of them appearing once. The material sequenced was peripheral blood. This TCR derives from a man in his sixties with active or convalescent COVID-19. The rearrangement joins TRBV18 to TRBJ1-2, with a possible D match to TRBD1 (5 bases). The CDR3 DNA follows: TGTGCCAGCTCACCACGGGAAGGGGCAAATGGCTACACCTTC. Translated, it gives CASSPREGANGYTF.